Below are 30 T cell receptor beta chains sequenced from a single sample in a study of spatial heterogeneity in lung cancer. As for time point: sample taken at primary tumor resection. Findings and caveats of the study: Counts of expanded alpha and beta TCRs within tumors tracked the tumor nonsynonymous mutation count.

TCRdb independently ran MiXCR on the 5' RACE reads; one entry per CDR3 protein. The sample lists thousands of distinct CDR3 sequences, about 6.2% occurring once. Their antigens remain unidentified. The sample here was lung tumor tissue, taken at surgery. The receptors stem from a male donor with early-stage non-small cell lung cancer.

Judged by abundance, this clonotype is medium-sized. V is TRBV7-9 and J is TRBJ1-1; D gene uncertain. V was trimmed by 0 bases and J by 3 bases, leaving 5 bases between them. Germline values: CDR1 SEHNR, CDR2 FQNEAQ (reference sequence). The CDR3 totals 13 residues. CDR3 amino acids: CASSLAQDTEAFF. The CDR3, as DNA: TGTGCCAGCAGCTTAGCGCAGGACACTGAAGCTTTCTTT. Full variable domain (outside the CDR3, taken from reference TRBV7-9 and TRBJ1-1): DTGVSQNPRHKITKRGQNVTFRCDPISEHNRLYWYRQTLGQGPEFLTYFQNEAQLEKSRLLSDRFSAERPKGSFSTLEIQRTEQGDSAMYLCASSLAQDTEAFFGQGTRLTVV.

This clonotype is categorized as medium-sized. The CDR3 loop reads CASSKDGARQPQHF. In DNA form, the CDR3 reads TGTGCCAGCAGCAAAGACGGGGCGAGGCAGCCCCAGCATTTT. The chain couples TRBV9 to TRBJ1-5; a possible D gene is TRBD1 (5 bases). The CDR3 is made up of 14 amino acids. CDR1 is SGDLS, CDR2 YYNGEE, per germline. V lost 4 bases and J 7 bases, leaving 15 bases between the germline ends.

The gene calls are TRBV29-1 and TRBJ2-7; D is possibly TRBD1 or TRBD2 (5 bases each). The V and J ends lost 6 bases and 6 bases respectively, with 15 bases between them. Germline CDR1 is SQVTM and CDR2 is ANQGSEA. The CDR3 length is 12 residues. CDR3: CSVQAGTGEQYF. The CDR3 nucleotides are TGCAGCGTCCAAGCCGGGACGGGCGAGCAGTACTTC.

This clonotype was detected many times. CDR3: CASSLVGGWDSGANVLTF. The CDR3 nucleotides read TGTGCCAGCAGCTTAGTAGGGGGTTGGGACTCTGGGGCCAACGTCCTGACTTTC. The chain employs TRBV7-3 and TRBJ2-6, with a possible D match to TRBD1 (6 bases). V dropped 2 bases and J dropped 0 bases, with 14 bases sitting between them. The CDR3 has 18 residues. Per the germline V gene, CDR1 is SGHTA and CDR2 is FQGTGA.

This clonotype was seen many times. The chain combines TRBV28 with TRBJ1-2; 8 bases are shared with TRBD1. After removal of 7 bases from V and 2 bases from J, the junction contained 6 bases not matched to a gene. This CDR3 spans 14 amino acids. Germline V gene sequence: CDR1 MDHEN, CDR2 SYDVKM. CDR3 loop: CASTLTGENYGYTF. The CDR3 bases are TGTGCCAGCACCCTGACAGGGGAAAACTATGGCTACACCTTC.

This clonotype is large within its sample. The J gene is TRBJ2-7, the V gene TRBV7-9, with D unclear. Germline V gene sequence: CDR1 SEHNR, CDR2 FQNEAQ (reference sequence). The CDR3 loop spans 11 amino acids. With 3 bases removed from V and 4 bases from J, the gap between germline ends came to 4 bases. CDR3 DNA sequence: TGTGCCAGCAGCTTGGAGTACGAGCAGTACTTC. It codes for CASSLEYEQYF.

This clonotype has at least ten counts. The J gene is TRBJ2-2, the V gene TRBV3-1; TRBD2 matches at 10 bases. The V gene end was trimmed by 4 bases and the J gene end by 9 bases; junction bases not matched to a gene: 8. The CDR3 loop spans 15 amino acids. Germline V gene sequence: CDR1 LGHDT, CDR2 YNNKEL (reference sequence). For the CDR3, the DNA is TGTGCCAGCAGCCCCTATCTAGCGGGGGTCTGGGAGCTGTTTTTT. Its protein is CASSPYLAGVWELFF.

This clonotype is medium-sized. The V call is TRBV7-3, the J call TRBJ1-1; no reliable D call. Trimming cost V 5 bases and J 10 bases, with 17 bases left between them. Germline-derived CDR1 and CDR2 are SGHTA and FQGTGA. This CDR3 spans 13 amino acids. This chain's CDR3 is CASSLGPGNRAFF. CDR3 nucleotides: TGTGCCAGCAGCCTTGGACCCGGAAATCGAGCTTTCTTT. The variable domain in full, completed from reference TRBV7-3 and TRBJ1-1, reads GAGVSQTPSNKVTEKGKYVELRCDPISGHTALYWYRQSLGQGPEFLIYFQGTGAADDSGLPNDRFFAVRPEGSVSTLKIQRTERGDSAVYLCASSLGPGNRAFFGQGTRLTVV.

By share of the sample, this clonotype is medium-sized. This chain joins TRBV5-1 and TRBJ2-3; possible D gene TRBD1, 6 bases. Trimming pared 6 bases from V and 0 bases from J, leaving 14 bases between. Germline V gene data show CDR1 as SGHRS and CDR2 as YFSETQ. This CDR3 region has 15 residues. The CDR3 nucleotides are TGCGCCAGCACGGCAAGGGGGATAAGCACAGATACGCAGTATTTT. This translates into CASTARGISTDTQYF.

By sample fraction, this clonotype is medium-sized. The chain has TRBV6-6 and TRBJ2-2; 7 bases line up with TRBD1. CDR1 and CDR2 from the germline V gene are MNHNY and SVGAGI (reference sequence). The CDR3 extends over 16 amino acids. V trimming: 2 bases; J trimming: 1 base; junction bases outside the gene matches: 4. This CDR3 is CASSYIGTENTGELFF. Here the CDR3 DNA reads TGTGCCAGCAGTTACATCGGGACAGAGAACACCGGGGAGCTGTTTTTT.

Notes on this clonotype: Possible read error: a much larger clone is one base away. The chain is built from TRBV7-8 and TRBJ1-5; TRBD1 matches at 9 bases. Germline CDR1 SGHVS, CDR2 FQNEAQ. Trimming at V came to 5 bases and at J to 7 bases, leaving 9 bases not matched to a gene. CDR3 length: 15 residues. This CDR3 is CASSHRDRVCQPQHF. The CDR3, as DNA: TGTGCCAGCAGCCACCGGGACAGGGTATGCCAGCCCCAGCATTTT.

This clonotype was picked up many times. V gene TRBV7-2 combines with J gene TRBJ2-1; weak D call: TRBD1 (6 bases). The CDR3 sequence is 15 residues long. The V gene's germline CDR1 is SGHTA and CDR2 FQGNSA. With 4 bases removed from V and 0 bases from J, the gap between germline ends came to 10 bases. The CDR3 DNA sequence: TGTGCCAGCAGCTCGGACAGCTTCTCCTACAATGAGCAGTTCTTC. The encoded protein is CASSSDSFSYNEQFF.

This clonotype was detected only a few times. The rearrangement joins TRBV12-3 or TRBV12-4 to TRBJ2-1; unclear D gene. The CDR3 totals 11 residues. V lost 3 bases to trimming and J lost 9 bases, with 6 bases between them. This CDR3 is CASSFSFEQFF. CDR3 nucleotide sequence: TGTGCCAGCAGTTTCAGTTTTGAGCAGTTCTTC.

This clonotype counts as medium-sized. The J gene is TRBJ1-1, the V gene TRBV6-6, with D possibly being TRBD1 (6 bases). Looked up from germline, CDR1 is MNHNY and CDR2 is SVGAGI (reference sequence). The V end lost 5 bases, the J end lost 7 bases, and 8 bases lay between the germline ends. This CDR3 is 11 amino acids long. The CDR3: CASSEQGEAFF. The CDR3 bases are TGTGCCAGCAGTGAACAGGGTGAAGCTTTCTTT.

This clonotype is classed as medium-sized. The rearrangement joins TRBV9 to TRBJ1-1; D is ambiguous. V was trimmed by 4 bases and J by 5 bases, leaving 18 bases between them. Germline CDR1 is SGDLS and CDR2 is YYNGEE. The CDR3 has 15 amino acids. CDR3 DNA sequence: TGTGCCAGCAGCCACGTCCGGGGTGAGCGGACTGAAGCTTTCTTT. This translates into CASSHVRGERTEAFF.

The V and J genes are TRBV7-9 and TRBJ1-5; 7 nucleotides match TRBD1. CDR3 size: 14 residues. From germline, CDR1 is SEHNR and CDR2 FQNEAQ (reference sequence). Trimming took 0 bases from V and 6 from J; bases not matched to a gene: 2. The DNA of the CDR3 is TGTGCCAGCAGCTTAGCCCAGGGGGGTCAGCCCCAGCATTTT. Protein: CASSLAQGGQPQHF.

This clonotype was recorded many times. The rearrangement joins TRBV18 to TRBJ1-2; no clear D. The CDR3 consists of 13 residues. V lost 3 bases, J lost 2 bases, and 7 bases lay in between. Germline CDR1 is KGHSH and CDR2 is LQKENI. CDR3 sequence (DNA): TGTGCCAGCTCACCGGGCTCAAACTATGGCTACACCTTC. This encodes CASSPGSNYGYTF.

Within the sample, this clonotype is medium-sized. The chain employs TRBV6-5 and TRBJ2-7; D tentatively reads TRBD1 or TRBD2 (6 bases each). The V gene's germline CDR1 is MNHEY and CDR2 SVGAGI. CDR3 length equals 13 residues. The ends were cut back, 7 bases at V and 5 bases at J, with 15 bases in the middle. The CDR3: CASNRPGGHEQYF. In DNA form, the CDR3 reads TGTGCCAGCAATAGACCCGGGGGCCACGAGCAGTACTTC.

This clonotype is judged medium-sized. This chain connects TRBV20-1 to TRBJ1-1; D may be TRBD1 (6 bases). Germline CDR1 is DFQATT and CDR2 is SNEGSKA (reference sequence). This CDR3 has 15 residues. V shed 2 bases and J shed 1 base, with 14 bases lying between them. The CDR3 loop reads CSARIPRGQNTEAFF. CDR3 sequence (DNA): TGCAGTGCTAGAATTCCCAGGGGACAGAACACTGAAGCTTTCTTT.

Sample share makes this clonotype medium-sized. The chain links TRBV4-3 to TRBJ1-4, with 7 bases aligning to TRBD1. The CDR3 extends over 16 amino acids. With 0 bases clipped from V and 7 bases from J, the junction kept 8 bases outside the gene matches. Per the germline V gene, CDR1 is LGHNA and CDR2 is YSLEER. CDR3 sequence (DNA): TGCGCCAGCAGCCAAGATAAGGGGGCGCATTCTGAAAAACTGTTTTTT. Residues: CASSQDKGAHSEKLFF.

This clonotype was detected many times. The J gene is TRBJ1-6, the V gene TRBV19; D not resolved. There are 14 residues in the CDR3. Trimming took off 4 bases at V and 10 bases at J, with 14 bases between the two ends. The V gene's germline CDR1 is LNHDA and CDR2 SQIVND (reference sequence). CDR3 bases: TGTGCCAGTAGTACACGGACGGGTTACTCACCCCTCCACTTT. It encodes CASSTRTGYSPLHF.

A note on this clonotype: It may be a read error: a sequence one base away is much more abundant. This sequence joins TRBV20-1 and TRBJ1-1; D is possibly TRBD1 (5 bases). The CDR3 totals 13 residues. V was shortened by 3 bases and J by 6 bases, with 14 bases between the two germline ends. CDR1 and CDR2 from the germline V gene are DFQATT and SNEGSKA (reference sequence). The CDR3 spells CSASGQGRPEAFF. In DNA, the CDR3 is TGCAGTGCTAGTGGGCAGGGACGTCCTGAAGCTTTCTTT.

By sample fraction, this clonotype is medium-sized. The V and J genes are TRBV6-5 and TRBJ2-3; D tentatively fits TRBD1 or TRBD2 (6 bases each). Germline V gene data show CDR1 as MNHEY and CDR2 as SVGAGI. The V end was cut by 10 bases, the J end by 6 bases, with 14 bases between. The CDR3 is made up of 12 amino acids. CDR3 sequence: CATSGGVDTQYF. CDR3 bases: TGTGCCACCTCCGGGGGCGTGGATACGCAGTATTTT.

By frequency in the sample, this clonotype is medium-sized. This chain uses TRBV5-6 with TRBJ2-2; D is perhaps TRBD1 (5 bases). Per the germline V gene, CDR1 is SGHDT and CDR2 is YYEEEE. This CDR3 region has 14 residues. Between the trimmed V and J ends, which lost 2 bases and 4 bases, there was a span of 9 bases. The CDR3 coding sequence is TGTGCCAGCAGCTTAGACAGCTTCACCGGGGAGCTGTTTTTT. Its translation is CASSLDSFTGELFF.

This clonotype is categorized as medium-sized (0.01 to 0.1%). The CDR3 bases are TGTGCCAGCAGCTTAGACCGCTCCCCTAGCGGGGGGGCCAGCACCCCAGATACGCAGTATTTT. Its protein product is CASSLDRSPSGGASTPDTQYF. The J gene is TRBJ2-3, the V gene TRBV7-9, with TRBD2 matching 12 bases. With 1 base clipped from V and 4 bases from J, the junction kept 18 bases outside the gene matches. The length of the CDR3 is 21 residues. Germline CDR1 is SEHNR and CDR2 is FQNEAQ (reference sequence). The full variable domain, its missing parts supplied by reference TRBV7-9 and TRBJ2-3, is DTGVSQNPRHKITKRGQNVTFRCDPISEHNRLYWYRQTLGQGPEFLTYFQNEAQLEKSRLLSDRFSAERPKGSFSTLEIQRTEQGDSAMYLCASSLDRSPSGGASTPDTQYFGPGTRLTVL.

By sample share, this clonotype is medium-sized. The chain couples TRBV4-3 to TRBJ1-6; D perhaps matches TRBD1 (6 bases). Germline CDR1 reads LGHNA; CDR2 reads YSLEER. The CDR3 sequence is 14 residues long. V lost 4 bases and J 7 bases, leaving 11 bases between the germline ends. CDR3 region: CASSLGQGNSPLHF. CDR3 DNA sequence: TGCGCCAGCAGCCTGGGGCAGGGGAATTCACCCCTCCACTTT.

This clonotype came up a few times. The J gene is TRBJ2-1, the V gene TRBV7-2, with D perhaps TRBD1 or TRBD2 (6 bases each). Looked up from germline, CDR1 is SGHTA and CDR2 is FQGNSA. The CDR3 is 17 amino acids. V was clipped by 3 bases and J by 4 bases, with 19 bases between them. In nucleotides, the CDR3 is TGTGCCAGCAGCTTGGGGGCGGGGCGGGGACTTTACAATGAGCAGTTCTTC. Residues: CASSLGAGRGLYNEQFF. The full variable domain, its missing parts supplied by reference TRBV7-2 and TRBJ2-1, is GAGVSQSPSNKVTEKGKDVELRCDPISGHTALYWYRQSLGQGLEFLIYFQGNSAPDKSGLPSDRFSAERTGGSVSTLTIQRTQQEDSAVYLCASSLGAGRGLYNEQFFGPGTRLTVL.

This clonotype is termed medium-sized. CDR3 sequence (DNA): TGCAGTGCTAGGACCCCCGGGACAGGGTACGGCTACACCTTC. It encodes CSARTPGTGYGYTF. The chain carries TRBV20-1 and TRBJ1-2; 9 bases are shared with TRBD1. Germline CDR1 and CDR2: DFQATT and SNEGSKA (reference sequence). This CDR3 has 14 residues. V was clipped by 3 bases and J by 8 bases; unmatched bases: 10.

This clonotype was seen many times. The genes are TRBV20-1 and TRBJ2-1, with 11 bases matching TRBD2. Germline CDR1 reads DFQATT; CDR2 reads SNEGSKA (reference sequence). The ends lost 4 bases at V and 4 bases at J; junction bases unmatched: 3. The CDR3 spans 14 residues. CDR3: CSAIAGGGYNEQFF. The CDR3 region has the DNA TGCAGTGCTATAGCGGGGGGGGGGTACAATGAGCAGTTCTTC.

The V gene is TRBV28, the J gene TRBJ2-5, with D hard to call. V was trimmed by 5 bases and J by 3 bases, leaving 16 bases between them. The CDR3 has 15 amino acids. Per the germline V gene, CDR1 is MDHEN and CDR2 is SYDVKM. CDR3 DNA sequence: TGTGCCAGCAGTCCAACAAGACGCGAAAAAGAGACCCAGTACTTC. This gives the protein CASSPTRREKETQYF.